A single sample is the source of the 12 T cell receptor beta chains below, sequenced in a study of metastatic and nonmetastatic thyroid tumors. TCRdb re-called the PCR reads via MiXCR. Found here are about 39,000 clones, approximately 17% of them singletons; the top ten hold around 13%. Treatment of any kind had been given to no patient before thyroid surgery. The sample taken for sequencing was tumor tissue. The receptors stem from a female donor with papillary thyroid cancer or a benign thyroid nodule (not recorded which). Some clones in this sample may be carry-over from other donors' samples.

This clone was observed at least ten times. The genes are TRBV2 and TRBJ2-5; the D gene is possibly TRBD2 (5 bases). CDR3 size: 12 residues. Trimming took off 6 bases at V and 5 bases at J, with 10 bases between the two ends. Per germline, CDR1 SNHLY and CDR2 FYNNEI. This chain's CDR3 is CASSLATETQYF. In nucleotides, the CDR3 is TGTGCCAGCAGCCTAGCAACCGAGACCCAGTACTTC.

There are many counts of this clone. The chain is built from TRBV9 and TRBJ2-1, with D uncertain. The V and J ends lost 4 bases and 0 bases respectively, with 14 bases between them. The CDR3 has 16 residues. From germline, CDR1 is SGDLS and CDR2 YYNGEE. The CDR3 is CASSRNPTSSYNEQFF. CDR3 nucleotides: TGTGCCAGCAGCCGGAACCCCACGAGCTCCTACAATGAGCAGTTCTTC.

This clone was detected ten times or more. The chain carries TRBV5-1 and TRBJ2-1; 8 bases match TRBD2. Germline V gives CDR1 SGHRS, CDR2 YFSETQ. V was clipped by 4 bases and J by 5 bases; unmatched bases: 8. CDR3 size: 15 residues. In DNA form, the CDR3 reads TGCGCCAGCAGCCCGGGAGGGGGGGAGAACAATGAGCAGTTCTTC. This sequence encodes CASSPGGGENNEQFF.

This clone occurred many times. V is TRBV5-1 and J is TRBJ2-1, with D possibly TRBD1 on 5 matching bases. The germline CDR1 and CDR2 sequences are SGHRS and YFSETQ. The CDR3 spans 16 residues. Trimming cost V 0 bases and J 0 bases, with 10 bases left between them. CDR3 amino acids: CASSLEGDYSYNEQFF. The CDR3 nucleotides are TGCGCCAGCAGCTTGGAAGGGGATTACTCCTACAATGAGCAGTTCTTC.

This clone was counted many times. The CDR3 coding sequence is TGTGCCAGCAGCCCCACGGACAGGGCGGACTATGGCTACACCTTC. Protein: CASSPTDRADYGYTF. This rearrangement joins TRBV9 to TRBJ1-2; 8 positions match TRBD1. With 4 bases clipped from V and 3 bases from J, the junction kept 8 bases outside the gene matches. The CDR3 extends over 15 amino acids. In germline, CDR1 is SGDLS, CDR2 YYNGEE.

Notes on this clone: A much larger clone sits a single nucleotide away, making a read error possible. This likely comes from a read error, as the CDR3 has no conserved phenylalanine or tryptophan at its end. The chain uses TRBV4-3 and TRBJ2-7, with no clear D. V shed 1 base and J shed 0 bases, with 10 bases lying between them. Germline values: CDR1 LGHNA, CDR2 YSLEER. There are 15 residues in the CDR3. CDR3 region: CASSQGFSNSYEQYL. DNA of the CDR3: TGCGCCAGCAGCCAAGGGTTCAGCAACTCCTACGAGCAGTACCTC.

The chain combines TRBV5-4 with TRBJ1-3; no firm D call. The CDR3 totals 12 residues. Germline-derived CDR1 and CDR2 are SGHNT and YYREEE (reference sequence). V lost 0 bases and J 12 bases, leaving 10 bases between the germline ends. The CDR3 sequence is CASSLGGDIIYF. CDR3 in DNA: TGTGCCAGCAGCTTGGGGGGAGACATCATATATTTT.

This clone was seen many times. V usage is TRBV30 and J usage is TRBJ1-6; the D is unclear. V lost 1 base, J lost 6 bases, and 7 bases lay in between. The CDR3 extends over 13 amino acids. CDR1 is GTSNPN, CDR2 SVGIG, per germline (reference sequence). The CDR3: CAWSEAFNSPLHF. The DNA for the CDR3 is TGTGCCTGGAGTGAAGCATTTAATTCACCCCTCCACTTT.

This clone was counted only a few times. The CDR3, as DNA: TGTGCCAGTACCCCCGTAAGGCTCCAGGGGATCACCAATGAGCAGTTCTTC. It codes for CASTPVRLQGITNEQFF. The V gene is TRBV19, the J gene TRBJ2-1; TRBD1 might be the D (6 bases). In germline, CDR1 is LNHDA, CDR2 SQIVND (reference sequence). V lost 7 bases and J lost 6, with 25 bases in between. CDR3 size: 17 residues.

This clone has ten or more counts. The gene calls are TRBV11-2 and TRBJ2-7; D not certain. Germline V gene lookup returns CDR1 SGHAT and CDR2 FQNNGV. The CDR3 sequence is 11 residues long. Trimming cost V 6 bases and J 3 bases, with 6 bases left between them. CDR3 sequence: CASSLIYEQYF. The CDR3 coding sequence is TGTGCCAGCAGTTTAATCTACGAGCAGTACTTC. Using reference TRBV11-2 and TRBJ2-7 for the parts outside the CDR3, the full variable domain is EAGVAQSPRYKIIEKRQSVAFWCNPISGHATLYWYQQILGQGPKLLIQFQNNGVVDDSQLPKDRFSAERLKGVDSTLKIQPAKLEDSAVYLCASSLIYEQYFGPGTRLTVT.

This clone was recorded a few times. At the DNA level, this CDR3 is encoded by other sequences in the same sample as well. Here the CDR3 reads CASTTSGRGTGRYEQYF. For the CDR3, the DNA is TGTGCCAGTACCACTTCGGGACGTGGTACAGGGCGGTACGAGCAGTACTTC. The chain recombines TRBV19 with TRBJ2-7, with D possibly TRBD1 on 6 matching bases. Looked up from germline, CDR1 is LNHDA and CDR2 is SQIVND (reference sequence). Trimming pared 7 bases from V and 4 bases from J, leaving 26 bases between. CDR3 size: 17 residues. The full variable domain, in which reference TRBV19 and TRBJ2-7 provide the parts outside the CDR3, is DGGITQSPKYLFRKEGQNVTLSCEQNLNHDAMYWYRQDPGQGLRLIYYSQIVNDFQKGDIAEGYSVSREKKESFPLTVTSAQKNPTAFYLCASTTSGRGTGRYEQYFGPGTRLTVT.

This clone was seen many times. A clone one base away is much larger, so this may be a read error. The same CDR3 arises from other DNA sequences in this sample as well. The chain combines TRBV5-1 with TRBJ2-2; maybe TRBD2 (5 bases). The CDR3 spans 14 residues. Germline CDR1 is SGHRS and CDR2 is YFSETQ. DNA for the CDR3: TGCGCCAGCAGCCTTTTGGACTCCACCGGGGAGCTGTTTTTC. This encodes CASSLLDSTGELFF.